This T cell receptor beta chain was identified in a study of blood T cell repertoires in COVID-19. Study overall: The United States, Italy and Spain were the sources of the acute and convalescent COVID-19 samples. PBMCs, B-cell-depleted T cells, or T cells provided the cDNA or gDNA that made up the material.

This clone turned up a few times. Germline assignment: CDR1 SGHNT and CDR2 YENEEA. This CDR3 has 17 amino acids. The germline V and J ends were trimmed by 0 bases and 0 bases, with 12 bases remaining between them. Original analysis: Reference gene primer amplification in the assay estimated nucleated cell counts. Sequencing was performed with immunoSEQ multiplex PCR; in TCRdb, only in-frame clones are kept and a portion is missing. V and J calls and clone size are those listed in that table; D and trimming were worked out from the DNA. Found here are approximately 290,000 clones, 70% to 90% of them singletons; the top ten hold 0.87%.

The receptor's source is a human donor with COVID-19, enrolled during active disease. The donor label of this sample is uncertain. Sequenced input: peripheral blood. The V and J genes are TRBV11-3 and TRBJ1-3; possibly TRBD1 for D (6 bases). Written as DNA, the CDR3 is TGTGCCAGCAGCTTAGACGGCGGACAGTCCTCTGGAAACACCATATATTTT. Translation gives CASSLDGGQSSGNTIYF.